A single sample is the source of the 14 T cell receptor beta chains below, sequenced in a study of neurological immune-mediated disorders (dated by TCRdb to the late 2010s). Library construction relied on 5' RACE. The instrument was an Illumina HiSeq 2500. TCRdb trimmed the raw reads at Q25, called clones with MiXCR and kept productive beta chains. A single entry per CDR3 protein holds the most common genes and DNA from its merged rows. This sample holds approximately 100,000 distinct CDR3 sequences; around 3.3% were observed only once. Of the sample, 6% is held by the ten largest clones. Sequencing was done on a sample of PBMCs. These receptors all come from a woman aged 18 to 35 with multiple sclerosis.

This clonotype was observed many times. The genes are TRBV11-2 and TRBJ2-7, with a weak D call TRBD1 (6 bases). The CDR3 has 15 amino acids. Germline assignment: CDR1 SGHAT and CDR2 FQNNGV. Trimming cost V 5 bases and J 5 bases, with 19 bases left between them. The CDR3 nucleotides read TGTGCCAGCAGCCCCCTGTGGCAGGGGACCAACGAGCAGTACTTC. As protein: CASSPLWQGTNEQYF.

This clonotype was observed many times. This chain links TRBV5-1 with TRBJ2-3; 7 bases match TRBD2. Trimming removed 0 bases from V and 1 base from J; junction bases left unmatched: 2. Looked up from germline, CDR1 is SGHRS and CDR2 is YFSETQ. This CDR3 contains 15 residues. CDR3 sequence (DNA): TGCGCCAGCAGCTTGGATCTAGCGGGCACAGATACGCAGTATTTT. Translating gives CASSLDLAGTDTQYF.

At least ten counts were recorded for this clonotype. The genes are TRBV5-4 and TRBJ2-7, with 7 positions matching TRBD1. Germline V gives CDR1 SGHNT, CDR2 YYREEE (reference sequence). With 2 bases clipped from V and 5 bases from J, the junction kept 7 bases outside the gene matches. The CDR3 is 14 residues long. The CDR3 nucleotides are TGTGCCAGCAGCTTCAGGGGGTCCGGAGACGAGCAGTACTTC. This translates into CASSFRGSGDEQYF. The complete variable domain, with remaining parts taken from reference TRBV5-4 and TRBJ2-7, reads ETGVTQSPTHLIKTRGQQVTLRCSSQSGHNTVSWYQQALGQGPQFIFQYYREEENGRGNFPPRFSGLQFPNYSSELNVNALELDDSALYLCASSFRGSGDEQYFGPGTRLTVT.

This clonotype was observed at least ten times. The rearrangement links TRBV13 to TRBJ2-1; 9 bases line up with TRBD2. The J segment lost 10 bases and the V segment lost 3 bases, leaving 10 bases of the junction unmatched. This CDR3 comprises 15 residues. From germline, CDR1 is PRHDT and CDR2 FYEKMQ (reference sequence). In DNA, the CDR3 is TGTGCCAGCAGCTTGGGCGGGGGGGCGTTTAGGGAGCAGTTCTTC. This encodes CASSLGGGAFREQFF. Combining the CDR3 with reference TRBV13 and TRBJ2-1 gives the whole variable domain AAGVIQSPRHLIKEKRETATLKCYPIPRHDTVYWYQQGPGQDPQFLISFYEKMQSDKGSIPDRFSAQQFSDYHSELNMSSLELGDSALYFCASSLGGGAFREQFFGPGTRLTVL.

This clonotype was counted many times. The genes are TRBV6-4 and TRBJ2-3, with TRBD1 matching 9 bases. In germline, CDR1 is MRHNA, CDR2 SNTAGT. The junction had 3 bases not matched to a gene; V was cut back by 3 bases and J by 2 bases. This CDR3 contains 15 residues. The chain's CDR3 is CASSEGQGHTDTQYF. The CDR3 bases are TGTGCCAGCAGTGAGGGACAGGGACACACAGATACGCAGTATTTT.

Ten or more counts support this clonotype. This chain connects TRBV5-1 to TRBJ1-2; 7 bases map to TRBD1. After removal of 2 bases from V and 4 bases from J, the junction contained 11 bases not matched to a gene. Germline V lookup: CDR1 SGHRS, CDR2 YFSETQ. The CDR3 totals 16 residues. Here the CDR3 DNA reads TGCGCCAGCAGCTTAGGTTTCGACAGGGAAGCCTATGGCTACACCTTC. As protein: CASSLGFDREAYGYTF.

This clonotype was recorded at least ten times. The rearrangement joins TRBV5-1 to TRBJ1-1; the D gene is possibly TRBD1 (6 bases). The length of the CDR3 is 15 residues. Trimming shortened V by 4 bases and J by 0 bases, and 13 bases separated the two germline ends. Germline-derived CDR1 and CDR2 are SGHRS and YFSETQ. The CDR3: CASSIQDSMNTEAFF. The DNA of the CDR3 is TGCGCCAGCAGCATACAGGACAGCATGAACACTGAAGCTTTCTTT.

This clonotype was detected ten times or more. The chain links TRBV20-1 to TRBJ1-1, with D perhaps TRBD1 (6 bases). This CDR3 is 11 amino acids long. Germline values: CDR1 DFQATT, CDR2 SNEGSKA (reference sequence). The ends were cut back, 5 bases at V and 11 bases at J, with 15 bases in the middle. The CDR3 reads CSAFQGTGAFF. CDR3 DNA: TGCAGTGCTTTCCAGGGCACAGGGGCTTTCTTT.

This clonotype was recorded many times. V is TRBV20-1 and J is TRBJ1-6; a weak D match, TRBD1 (6 bases). Germline V gene sequence: CDR1 DFQATT, CDR2 SNEGSKA (reference sequence). The V end lost 0 bases, the J end lost 9 bases, and 18 bases lay between the germline ends. This CDR3 has 16 amino acids. CDR3 in amino acids: CSARDFGRQGTSPLHF. CDR3 sequence (DNA): TGCAGTGCTAGAGACTTTGGGCGGCAGGGGACTTCACCCCTCCACTTT.

This clonotype showed up many times. J is TRBJ2-7 and V is TRBV7-6; possible D gene TRBD2, 6 bases. The germline CDR1 and CDR2 sequences are SGHVS and FNYEAQ. The length of the CDR3 is 16 residues. With 0 bases removed from V and 3 bases from J, the gap between germline ends came to 15 bases. The CDR3 loop reads CASSLAPGLSDYEQYF. In nucleotides, the CDR3 is TGTGCCAGCAGCTTAGCTCCGGGACTTTCTGACTACGAGCAGTACTTC.

This clonotype appeared many times. The CDR3 sequence: CATSDRTSGRAEQFF. The CDR3, as DNA: TGTGCCACCAGTGATCGGACTAGCGGGAGGGCGGAGCAGTTCTTC. The V and J genes are TRBV24-1 and TRBJ2-1; 15 nucleotides match TRBD2. CDR1 and CDR2 from the germline V gene are KGHDR and SFDVKD. Trimming cost V 3 bases and J 10 bases; bases outside gene matches: 3. CDR3 length: 15 residues.

Many counts were recorded for this clonotype. V gene TRBV10-3 combines with J gene TRBJ2-2; perhaps TRBD2 as D (7 bases). This CDR3 has 14 amino acids. Germline CDR1 reads ENHRY; CDR2 reads SYGVKD. Deletions cut 5 bases from V and 6 bases from J, with 13 bases between. The CDR3 DNA is TGTGCCATCAGTCCGGTCGGGGGGCCCGGGGAGCTGTTTTTT. The encoded protein is CAISPVGGPGELFF.

At least ten counts were recorded for this clonotype. V and J are TRBV6-5 and TRBJ2-7; 10 nucleotides line up with TRBD1. The length of the CDR3 is 16 residues. Germline CDR1 MNHEY, CDR2 SVGAGI. The V and J ends lost 4 bases and 0 bases, in that order; junction bases with no gene match: 6. CDR3 amino acids: CASSLTGGPYSYEQYF. In DNA form, the CDR3 reads TGTGCCAGCAGTTTGACAGGGGGCCCCTACTCCTACGAGCAGTACTTC.

In its sample, this clonotype was seen many times. The rearrangement links TRBV5-1 to TRBJ1-1; weak D call: TRBD1 (5 bases). The CDR3 is 15 amino acids. The V end was cut by 0 bases, the J end by 0 bases, with 9 bases between. Germline values: CDR1 SGHRS, CDR2 YFSETQ. This chain's CDR3 is CASSLERDVNTEAFF. In nucleotides, the CDR3 is TGCGCCAGCAGCTTGGAGCGGGACGTGAACACTGAAGCTTTCTTT. The entire variable domain, with the rest obtained from reference TRBV5-1 and TRBJ1-1, is as follows: KAGVTQTPRYLIKTRGQQVTLSCSPISGHRSVSWYQQTPGQGLQFLFEYFSETQRNKGNFPGRFSGRQFSNSRSEMNVSTLELGDSALYLCASSLERDVNTEAFFGQGTRLTVV.